This T cell receptor (beta chain) was captured in a study of identical twins. The study's findings and limits: The same donors were not followed; conclusions instead depended on cross-sectional statistical analysis. Out-of-frame alpha sequences shared by twins were enriched for low generation probability.

This clonotype was seen a handful of times. The antigen remains unidentified. TCRdb analysed the 5' RACE reads with MiXCR anew, one entry per CDR3 protein. The sample lists roughly 770,000 distinct CDR3 sequences; roughly 18% were seen once. The sample was also reused in another study, on T cells expressing NK-cell markers. As reported in that work: HCMV seropositivity marked seven of the eight sequenced donors; one was seronegative.

The TCR was taken from a woman aged 18-35 years in good health. The sequenced sample consisted of PBMCs.

The CDR3 DNA is TGTGCCAGCAGCTTCTCGCCCTACACAGATACGCAGTATTTT. Translated, it gives CASSFSPYTDTQYF. V and J are TRBV11-2 and TRBJ2-3; D is unresolved. Germline V gives CDR1 SGHAT, CDR2 FQNNGV. The CDR3 is 14 residues long. Trimming left V 3 bases short and J 2 bases short, with 9 bases between.